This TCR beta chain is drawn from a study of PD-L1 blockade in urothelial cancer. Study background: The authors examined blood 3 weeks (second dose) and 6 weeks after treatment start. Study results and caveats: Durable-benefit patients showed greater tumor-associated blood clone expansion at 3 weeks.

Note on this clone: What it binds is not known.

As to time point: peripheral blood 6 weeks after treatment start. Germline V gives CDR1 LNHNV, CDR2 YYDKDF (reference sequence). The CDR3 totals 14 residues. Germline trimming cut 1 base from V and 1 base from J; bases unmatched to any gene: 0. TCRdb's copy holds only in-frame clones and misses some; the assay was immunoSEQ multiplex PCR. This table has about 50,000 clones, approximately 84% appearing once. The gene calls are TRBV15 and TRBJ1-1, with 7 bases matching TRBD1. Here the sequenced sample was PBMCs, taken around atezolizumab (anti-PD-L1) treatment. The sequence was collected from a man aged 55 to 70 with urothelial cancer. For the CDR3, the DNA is TGTGCCACCAGCAGAGCAGGGGGGAACACTGAAGCTTTCTTT. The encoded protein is CATSRAGGNTEAFF.